This TCR beta chain was captured by sequencing in a study of chemoradiotherapy in HPV16-positive cancers. This table comes from immunoSEQ multiplex PCR, and its TCRdb copy is limited to in-frame clones, with some not included. The sample has roughly 21,000 clones; around 87% are singletons. The CDR3 contains 14 residues. With 5 bases removed from V and 3 bases from J, the gap between germline ends came to 13 bases. Germline V gene data show CDR1 as LNHDA and CDR2 as SQIVND (reference sequence). This receptor was taken from a human donor with HPV-associated anogenital cancer. The sequences come from blood, collected from a patient who underwent chemoradiotherapy. The chain carries TRBV19 and TRBJ2-5; D might be TRBD2 (7 bases). As DNA, the CDR3 is TGTGCCAGTAGTGGGGGGCTAGCGGAAGAGACCCAGTACTTC. Its translation is CASSGGLAEETQYF.